Listed below are T cell receptor beta chains from one sample, sequenced in a study of cytomegalovirus exposure and HLA in healthy donors. The data were produced by immunoSEQ multiplex PCR, yet TCRdb's version contains in-frame clones alone and is incomplete. This table holds under 200,000 clones, about three quarters found once. The sequenced sample was PBMCs. The receptor set was obtained from a woman in her thirties or forties in good health and CMV-seropositive. CDR3s leave out the opening cysteine and the closing phenylalanine or tryptophan. Each record gives: D gene, J gene, V gene, CDR3 length, CDR3 protein. The D gene is left open where the match is weak.

d_call: TRBD1
j_call: TRBJ1-1
v_call: TRBV18
cdr3_length: 13
cdr3_aa: ASSLQGARDTEAF

d_call: .
j_call: TRBJ1-2
v_call: TRBV4-3
cdr3_length: 11
cdr3_aa: ASSQDSGVGYT

d_call: TRBD2
j_call: TRBJ2-3
v_call: TRBV5-1
cdr3_length: 13
cdr3_aa: ASTMEGTKADTQY

d_call: TRBD2
j_call: TRBJ2-3
v_call: TRBV10-3
cdr3_length: 13
cdr3_aa: AISDLGLGADTQY

d_call: TRBD1
j_call: TRBJ2-6
v_call: TRBV7-3
cdr3_length: 14
cdr3_aa: ASSPYQGVGANVLT

d_call: .
j_call: TRBJ1-2
v_call: TRBV11-2
cdr3_length: 15
cdr3_aa: ASSPGAAGVVNYGYT

d_call: .
j_call: TRBJ1-2
v_call: TRBV6-5
cdr3_length: 12
cdr3_aa: ASSPGGLGYGYT

d_call: .
j_call: TRBJ1-5
v_call: TRBV2
cdr3_length: 12
cdr3_aa: ASSRDEAVQPQH

d_call: .
j_call: TRBJ2-6
v_call: TRBV11-1
cdr3_length: 14
cdr3_aa: ASSLSEAPGANVLT

d_call: .
j_call: TRBJ1-1
v_call: TRBV6-5
cdr3_length: 12
cdr3_aa: ASSWGGLGTEAF

d_call: .
j_call: TRBJ1-1
v_call: TRBV30
cdr3_length: 11
cdr3_aa: ACSGDFLGPAF

d_call: TRBD2
j_call: TRBJ2-2
v_call: TRBV5-1
cdr3_length: 12
cdr3_aa: ASSGGANTGELF

d_call: .
j_call: TRBJ2-6
v_call: TRBV6-5
cdr3_length: 11
cdr3_aa: ASSQAGANVLT